The rows below give T cell receptor beta chains drawn from one sample of a study of CD8+CD57+ T cells in acquired aplastic anemia. TCRdb used MiXCR to reprocess the reads, holding one entry per CDR3 protein. The sample includes about 180,000 distinct CDR3 sequences, around half seen only once; the top ten take 0.85% to 1.2%. The specimen sequenced was sorted CD4+, CD8+, or CD8+CD57+ T cells (not recorded which) from PBMCs. The source of these receptors is a human donor with aplastic anemia. Each CDR3 is given with its conserved first and last residue. A D gene is named only where the DNA matches it firmly. Not all rows give a size; the values are once, few, many and, for expanded clones, a class.

cdr3_nt cdr3_aa clone_size j_call v_call d_call
TGTGCCAGCAGTTTATGGGTAGCGGGGGGGCTCAATGAGCAGTTCTTC CASSLWVAGGLNEQFF NA TRBJ2-1 TRBV27 TRBD2
TGTGCCAGCAGCCAAGACCCGACTAGCGGGGTCGGGACCCAGTACTTC CASSQDPTSGVGTQYF many TRBJ2-5 TRBV3-1 TRBD2
TGTGCCAGCAGCTTAGCGGCTAGCGGGAGTTCCTACGAGCAGTACTTC CASSLAASGSSYEQYF NA TRBJ2-7 TRBV11-1 TRBD2
TGTGCCAGCAGCCAAGTTACAGAATCACCCCTCCACTTT CASSQVTESPLHF many TRBJ1-6 TRBV3-1 NA
TGTGCCAGCAGCCAGAGGGGGGCCCAGTACTTC CASSQRGAQYF NA TRBJ2-5 TRBV7-8 NA
TGTGCCAGTAGTCCCAGACGGACAGTGAACACTGAAGCTTTCTTT CASSPRRTVNTEAFF many TRBJ1-1 TRBV19 NA
TGTGCCAGTAGTATAGTGGTATGGGAAGCTTTCTTT CASSIVVWEAFF NA TRBJ1-1 TRBV19 NA
TGTGCCAGCAGCTTCGACGACACTGAAGCTTTCTTT CASSFDDTEAFF many TRBJ1-1 TRBV7-9 NA
TGTGCCACCAGTCTAACAGGGGGCAACTATGACTACACCTTC CATSLTGGNYDYTF NA TRBJ1-2 TRBV24-1 TRBD1
TGTGCCAGCAGCTTAGGTATCGACAGGGGGCGGGCCGGGGAGCTGTTTTTT CASSLGIDRGRAGELFF NA TRBJ2-2 TRBV11-2 TRBD1